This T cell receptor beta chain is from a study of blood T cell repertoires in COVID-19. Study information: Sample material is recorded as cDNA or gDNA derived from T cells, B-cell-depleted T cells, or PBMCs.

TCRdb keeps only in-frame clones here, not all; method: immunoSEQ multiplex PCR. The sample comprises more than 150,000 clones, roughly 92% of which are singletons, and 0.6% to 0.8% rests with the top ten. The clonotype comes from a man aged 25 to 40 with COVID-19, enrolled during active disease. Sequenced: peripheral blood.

CDR3 sequence reads: CASSVAGGLYNEQFF. CDR3 DNA: TGTGCCAGCAGCGTAGCGGGGGGGTTGTACAATGAGCAGTTCTTC. The genes are TRBV9 and TRBJ2-1, with 8 bases lining up with TRBD2. Germline V gene data show CDR1 as SGDLS and CDR2 as YYNGEE. With V trimmed by 0 bases and J by 4 bases, 3 bases remained unmatched. This CDR3 has 15 amino acids.